Following are 19 T cell receptor beta chains from one sample sequenced in a study of cytomegalovirus exposure and HLA in healthy donors. The study ran its PCR with 60 Vbeta and 13 Jbeta primers. TCRdb's copy holds only in-frame clones and misses some; the assay was immunoSEQ multiplex PCR. The table records 200,000 to 250,000 clones, approximately 80% of them present only once. Sequencing was performed on PBMCs. The receptors were sampled from a woman aged 40 to 50 in good health and CMV-seronegative.

This chain connects TRBV7-2 to TRBJ1-6; D not resolved. Looked up from germline, CDR1 is SGHTA and CDR2 is FQGNSA. V lost 1 base and J lost 8, with 15 bases in between. The CDR3 contains 16 residues. DNA for the CDR3: TGTGCCAGCAGCTTAGACCCGGCGGCTTACGATTCACCCCTCCACTTT. Its protein is CASSLDPAAYDSPLHF.

The chain employs TRBV12-5 and TRBJ1-2; 7 bases are shared with TRBD1. J gave up 7 bases and V 3 bases, and 8 bases lay outside the gene matches. The CDR3 has 14 residues. Germline CDR1 and CDR2: LGHNT and FRNRAP. In DNA, the CDR3 is TGTGCTAGTGGTTTAAGCGACAGGGCGGGTGGCTACACCTTC. Residues: CASGLSDRAGGYTF. The complete variable domain, with remaining parts taken from reference TRBV12-5 and TRBJ1-2, reads DARVTQTPRHKVTEMGQEVTMRCQPILGHNTVFWYRQTMMQGLELLAYFRNRAPLDDSGMPKDRFSAEMPDATLATLKIQPSEPRDSAVYFCASGLSDRAGGYTFGSGTRLTVV.

V and J are TRBV28 and TRBJ1-5; 7 positions agree with TRBD1. This CDR3 region has 16 residues. V was clipped by 4 bases and J by 0 bases; unmatched bases: 6. Germline loops: CDR1 MDHEN, CDR2 SYDVKM. CDR3 sequence: CASSWGDRNSNQPQHF. The CDR3 DNA reads as TGTGCCAGCAGTTGGGGGGACAGAAATAGCAATCAGCCCCAGCATTTT.

The chain links TRBV9 to TRBJ2-1; 8 bases align to TRBD2. The CDR3 loop spans 13 amino acids. Per germline, CDR1 SGDLS and CDR2 YYNGEE. V lost 4 bases, J lost 7 bases, and 4 bases stayed unmatched. CDR3 protein: CASSTGLVNEQFF. The DNA for the CDR3 is TGTGCCAGCAGCACGGGACTAGTTAATGAGCAGTTCTTC.

The CDR3 loop reads CASSQDRQGRNYGYTF. In DNA, the CDR3 is TGCGCCAGCAGCCAAGATCGGCAGGGTCGTAACTATGGCTACACCTTC. This rearrangement joins TRBV4-3 to TRBJ1-2; D is perhaps TRBD1 (5 bases). V lost 0 bases and J lost 1, with 12 bases in between. This CDR3 comprises 16 residues. Germline CDR1 reads LGHNA; CDR2 reads YSLEER.

This clone was seen more than once but under ten times. The CDR3: CASSLCLAGGTDTQYF. CDR3 in DNA: TGCGCCAGCAGTCTATGCCTAGCGGGGGGGACAGATACGCAGTATTTT. The chain employs TRBV23-1 and TRBJ2-3, with 12 bases matching TRBD2. TRBV23-1 is marked as an open reading frame, function uncertain. With V trimmed by 4 bases and J by 3 bases, 5 bases remained unmatched. This CDR3 contains 16 residues.

V and J are TRBV7-2 and TRBJ2-5; D is unclear. Germline V gene lookup returns CDR1 SGHTA and CDR2 FQGNSA. Deletions cut 1 base from V and 2 bases from J, with 5 bases between. The CDR3 is 13 residues long. The CDR3, as DNA: TGTGCCAGCAGCTTAGGAGCGCAAGAGACCCAGTACTTC. It encodes CASSLGAQETQYF.

This clone was observed once. The chain is built from TRBV4-3 and TRBJ1-2, with TRBD1 as a possible D gene (6 bases). Germline-derived CDR1 and CDR2 are LGHNA and YSLEER. The CDR3 is made up of 12 amino acids. The V and J ends lost 4 bases and 5 bases respectively, with 8 bases between them. The DNA of the CDR3 is TGCGCCAGCAGCCTGACAGGTTATGGCTACACCTTC. Encoded protein: CASSLTGYGYTF.

The rearrangement links TRBV7-3 to TRBJ2-7, with 10 positions matching TRBD1. The CDR3 extends over 15 amino acids. J gave up 3 bases and V 6 bases, and 8 bases lay outside the gene matches. Germline V lookup: CDR1 SGHTA, CDR2 FQGTGA. CDR3 nucleotide sequence: TGTGCCAGCAGTCTAGGACAGGGGGGCTTCTACGAGCAGTACTTC. Protein: CASSLGQGGFYEQYF.

The CDR3 spells CASSRTGRQPQHF. CDR3 DNA sequence: TGTGCCAGCAGCCGGACAGGTAGACAGCCCCAGCATTTT. The chain carries TRBV2 and TRBJ1-5, with TRBD1 matching 7 bases. Germline CDR1 SNHLY, CDR2 FYNNEI. Trimming at V came to 6 bases and at J to 7 bases, leaving 6 bases not matched to a gene. This CDR3 has 13 residues.

The chain joins TRBV9 to TRBJ2-2, with TRBD2 identical over 9 bases. The CDR3 length is 16 residues. CDR1 and CDR2 (germline): SGDLS, YYNGEE. The J segment lost 4 bases and the V segment lost 1 base, leaving 5 bases of the junction unmatched. The CDR3 coding sequence is TGTGCCAGCAGCGTATTTAGCGGGGGAATCACCGGGGAGCTGTTTTTT. As protein: CASSVFSGGITGELFF. The complete variable domain, with remaining parts taken from reference TRBV9 and TRBJ2-2, reads DSGVTQTPKHLITATGQRVTLRCSPRSGDLSVYWYQQSLDQGLQFLIQYYNGEERAKGNILERFSAQQFPDLHSELNLSSLELGDSALYFCASSVFSGGITGELFFGEGSRLTVL.

The rearrangement uses TRBV7-9 and TRBJ1-3, with D possibly matching TRBD1 (6 bases). CDR3 size: 17 residues. Germline-derived CDR1 and CDR2 are SEHNR and FQNEAQ (reference sequence). Between the trimmed V and J ends, which lost 4 bases and 0 bases, there was a span of 16 bases. CDR3 nucleotides: TGTGCCAGCAGCTATCCCGGGACACCTTACTCTGGAAACACCATATATTTT. It is translated as CASSYPGTPYSGNTIYF.

The chain has TRBV5-1 and TRBJ2-3, with D possibly matching TRBD2 (6 bases). The CDR3 has 14 residues. Trimming took 2 bases from V and 4 from J, leaving 11 bases between them. Per germline, CDR1 SGHRS and CDR2 YFSETQ. CDR3 sequence (DNA): TGCGCCAGCAGCTTCATCGGGGGTCCAGATACGCAGTATTTT. This encodes CASSFIGGPDTQYF.

This chain connects TRBV15 to TRBJ1-1; no reliable D call. The germline V gene encodes CDR1 LNHNV and CDR2 YYDKDF (reference sequence). Trimming shortened V by 1 base and J by 0 bases, and 9 bases separated the two germline ends. The CDR3 has 15 residues. CDR3 loop: CATSRVRSLNTEAFF. CDR3 in DNA: TGTGCCACCAGCAGAGTACGGAGCCTGAACACTGAAGCTTTCTTT.

The rearrangement joins TRBV27 to TRBJ2-7, with 9 bases aligning to TRBD1. CDR1 and CDR2 (germline): MNHEY, SMNVEV (reference sequence). This CDR3 spans 15 amino acids. The trim removed 6 bases at V and 3 bases at J, leaving 9 bases unmatched. The CDR3 protein is CASRRTAGQGYEQYF. The CDR3 nucleotides read TGTGCCAGCAGACGGACCGCGGGACAGGGCTACGAGCAGTACTTC.

Comments on this clone: This same CDR3 is encoded by further DNA sequences in the sample. This rearrangement joins TRBV9 to TRBJ1-4, with a weak D call TRBD1 (5 bases). Germline V gene sequence: CDR1 SGDLS, CDR2 YYNGEE. V dropped 2 bases and J dropped 8 bases, with 13 bases sitting between them. This CDR3 has 14 residues. In nucleotides, the CDR3 is TGTGCCAGCAGCGTGTCCGGGGGAGAAGAAAAACTGTTTTTT. It encodes CASSVSGGEEKLFF.

This rearrangement joins TRBV7-2 to TRBJ2-2, with TRBD2 as a possible D gene (7 bases). From germline, CDR1 is SGHTA and CDR2 FQGNSA. This CDR3 comprises 16 residues. V was trimmed by 6 bases and J by 4 bases, leaving 18 bases between them. CDR3 in DNA: TGTGCCAGCAGTGTATGGGGGGGGGCGGGCACCGGGGAGCTGTTTTTT. This translates into CASSVWGGAGTGELFF.

The rearrangement links TRBV15 to TRBJ2-7; tentatively, D is TRBD1 or TRBD2 (6 bases each). V lost 5 bases to trimming and J lost 2 bases, with 16 bases between them. CDR1 LNHNV and CDR2 YYDKDF come from the germline V gene (reference sequence). This CDR3 is 15 amino acids long. CDR3 coding DNA: TGTGCCACCAGCCGAGGGGGACTCAACACCTACGAGCAGTACTTC. Translating gives CATSRGGLNTYEQYF.

V is TRBV7-2 and J is TRBJ1-3; D is perhaps TRBD1 (6 bases). V was pared by 4 bases and J by 0 bases, with 10 bases between. Germline CDR1 reads SGHTA; CDR2 reads FQGNSA. This CDR3 spans 15 amino acids. As DNA, the CDR3 is TGTGCCAGCAGCTCGACAGGACCCTCTGGAAACACCATATATTTT. The encoded protein is CASSSTGPSGNTIYF.